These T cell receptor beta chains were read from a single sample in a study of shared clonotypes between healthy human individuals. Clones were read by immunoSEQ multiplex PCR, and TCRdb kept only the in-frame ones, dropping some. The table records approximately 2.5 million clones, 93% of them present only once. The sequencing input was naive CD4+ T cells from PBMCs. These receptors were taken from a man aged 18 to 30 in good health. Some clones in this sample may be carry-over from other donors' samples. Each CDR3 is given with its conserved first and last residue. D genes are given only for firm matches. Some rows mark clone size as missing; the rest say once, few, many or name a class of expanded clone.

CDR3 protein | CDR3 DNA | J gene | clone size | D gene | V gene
CSVLLAGGYEQYF | TGCAGCGTTCTACTAGCGGGAGGCTACGAGCAGTACTTC | TRBJ2-7 | NA | TRBD2 | TRBV29-1
CASTLSRAAIYEQYF | TGTGCCAGCACCCTTAGCCGAGCAGCAATCTACGAGCAGTACTTC | TRBJ2-7 | NA | NA | TRBV27
CASSLAGSPEAFF | TGTGCCAGCAGCTTGGCGGGGTCTCCTGAAGCTTTCTTT | TRBJ1-1 | few | NA | TRBV5-4
CAWDPTGLNTEAFF | TGTGCCTGGGACCCGACAGGATTGAACACTGAAGCTTTCTTT | TRBJ1-1 | NA | NA | TRBV30
CASSNRDFLSYEQYF | TGTGCCAGCAGCAACCGGGACTTTTTATCCTACGAGCAGTACTTC | TRBJ2-7 | NA | NA | TRBV7-2
CASSKARRERKDTEAFF | TGTGCCAGCAGCAAAGCCCGACGGGAAAGAAAGGACACTGAAGCTTTCTTT | TRBJ1-1 | once | NA | TRBV21-1
CASGPWTNRFTDTQYF | TGTGCTAGTGGTCCTTGGACAAACCGATTCACAGATACGCAGTATTTT | TRBJ2-3 | NA | NA | TRBV12-5
CASSFRGGAVDYEQYF | TGTGCCAGCAGTTTCCGCGGGGGAGCGGTCGACTACGAGCAGTACTTC | TRBJ2-7 | NA | TRBD2 | TRBV5-5
CASSQEGGADTQYF | TGTGCCAGCAGCCAAGAGGGAGGTGCAGATACGCAGTATTTT | TRBJ2-3 | once | NA | TRBV4-2
CASSPWRGHNEQFF | TGTGCCAGCAGCCCTTGGCGGGGTCACAATGAGCAGTTCTTC | TRBJ2-1 | NA | NA | TRBV28
CATNTVQETQYF | TGTGCCACCAACACCGTACAAGAGACCCAGTACTTC | TRBJ2-5 | NA | NA | TRBV28
CASTWGGALPATVGYGYTF | TGTGCCAGCACTTGGGGGGGGGCACTCCCGGCTACGGTGGGGTATGGCTACACCTTC | TRBJ1-2 | NA | NA | TRBV28
CASSLGRGGLGYTF | TGCGCCAGCAGCCTCGGTCGGGGCGGACTCGGCTACACCTTC | TRBJ1-2 | NA | NA | TRBV4-3
CAIRGSPLHF | TGTGCCATCAGAGGATCACCCCTCCACTTT | TRBJ1-6 | NA | NA | TRBV10-3
CAISESAANYGYTF | TGTGCCATCAGTGAGTCCGCAGCTAACTATGGCTACACCTTC | TRBJ1-2 | NA | NA | TRBV10-3
CASSLAGDWGEQYF | TGCGCCAGCAGCTTAGCGGGAGATTGGGGCGAGCAGTACTTC | TRBJ2-7 | NA | TRBD2 | TRBV5-1
CASSVGWSTKNIQYF | TGTGCCAGCAGCGTGGGATGGTCGACCAAAAACATTCAGTACTTC | TRBJ2-4 | NA | NA | TRBV9
CASSLGRGQGNQPQHF | TGTGCCAGCAGCCTTGGTAGGGGACAGGGGAATCAGCCCCAGCATTTT | TRBJ1-5 | NA | TRBD1 | TRBV6-6
CASSSYGQLYGYTF | TGCGCCAGCAGCTCCTATGGACAGTTGTATGGCTACACCTTC | TRBJ1-2 | NA | NA | TRBV5-1
CASSPGVAEAFF | TGTGCCAGCAGTCCGGGGGTGGCTGAAGCTTTCTTT | TRBJ1-1 | few | NA | TRBV28
CASSLSWRTGELFF | TGCGCCAGCAGCTTGTCCTGGAGGACCGGGGAGCTGTTTTTT | TRBJ2-2 | NA | NA | TRBV5-1
CASSWTGGTDTQYF | TGCGCCAGCAGTTGGACAGGGGGTACAGATACGCAGTATTTT | TRBJ2-3 | NA | TRBD1 | TRBV5-1
CASSPGTRDTQYF | TGCGCCAGCAGCCCGGGGACTAGAGATACGCAGTATTTT | TRBJ2-3 | NA | TRBD2 | TRBV4-3
CAISESRDGEQFF | TGTGCCATCAGTGAGTCCAGGGACGGTGAGCAGTTCTTC | TRBJ2-1 | NA | NA | TRBV10-3
CASSRQPQETQYF | TGTGCCAGCAGCAGGCAGCCCCAAGAGACCCAGTACTTC | TRBJ2-5 | once | NA | TRBV6-5
CASSLSSSGVHEQFF | TGCGCCAGCAGCTTGTCGTCCTCAGGGGTGCATGAGCAGTTCTTC | TRBJ2-1 | once | NA | TRBV5-1
CASSLDSTPWKTQYF | TGTGCCAGCAGCTTGGACTCCACCCCCTGGAAGACCCAGTACTTC | TRBJ2-5 | NA | NA | TRBV5-4
CASAKDSRNQPQHF | TGTGCCAGCGCAAAGGACAGCCGCAATCAGCCCCAGCATTTT | TRBJ1-5 | NA | NA | TRBV2
CASSPRVGVNYGYTF | TGTGCCAGCAGCCCAAGGGTCGGCGTTAACTATGGCTACACCTTC | TRBJ1-2 | NA | NA | TRBV5-4
CASSSRGQGACYEQYF | TGTGCCAGCAGCAGTCGAGGCCAGGGGGCTTGCTACGAGCAGTACTTC | TRBJ2-7 | once | NA | TRBV21-1
CAISEPPDRRNTEAFF | TGTGCCATCAGTGAGCCTCCGGACAGGAGGAACACTGAAGCTTTCTTT | TRBJ1-1 | NA | TRBD1 | TRBV10-3
CASSLGGLADQETQYF | TGTGCCAGCAGTTTAGGAGGGCTAGCGGATCAAGAGACCCAGTACTTC | TRBJ2-5 | NA | TRBD2 | TRBV28
CASSEASEHEAFF | TGTGCCAGCAGTGAAGCGTCTGAACATGAAGCTTTCTTT | TRBJ1-1 | few | NA | TRBV6-1
CASSSRTSGQETQYF | TGTGCCAGCAGCTCACGGACTAGCGGACAAGAGACCCAGTACTTC | TRBJ2-5 | few | TRBD2 | TRBV5-4
CASSLGSIYGYTF | TGTGCCAGCAGCTTAGGCAGCATATATGGCTACACCTTC | TRBJ1-2 | NA | NA | TRBV7-2
CASSSTGSSYNSPLHF | TGTGCCAGCAGCTCTACAGGGAGCTCCTATAATTCACCCCTCCACTTT | TRBJ1-6 | NA | NA | TRBV5-4
CASSLPGVQETQYF | TGTGCCAGCAGCTTGCCAGGCGTCCAAGAGACCCAGTACTTC | TRBJ2-5 | NA | NA | TRBV11-1
CASSDDRNYGYTF | TGTGCCAGCAGTGATGACAGAAACTATGGCTACACCTTC | TRBJ1-2 | NA | NA | TRBV2
CASSLKVTGELFF | TGTGCCAGCAGCTTAAAGGTCACCGGGGAGCTGTTTTTT | TRBJ2-2 | NA | NA | TRBV7-2
CASSLQGGETQYF | TGCGCCAGCAGCTTGCAGGGTGGGGAGACCCAGTACTTC | TRBJ2-5 | few | NA | TRBV5-1
CASRRGRGHYGYTF | TGTGCCAGCAGGAGGGGAAGGGGCCACTATGGCTACACCTTC | TRBJ1-2 | NA | NA | TRBV6-5
CASSTSWDRGGRNQPQHF | TGCGCCAGCAGCACCAGTTGGGATAGGGGGGGGAGGAATCAGCCCCAGCATTTT | TRBJ1-5 | NA | NA | TRBV4-1
CASSPDRTSTDTQYF | TGTGCCAGCAGCCCGGACAGGACTAGCACAGATACGCAGTATTTT | TRBJ2-3 | NA | TRBD1 | TRBV7-2
CASSASGTSNGETQYF | TGTGCCAGCAGCGCATCCGGGACTAGCAATGGGGAGACCCAGTACTTC | TRBJ2-5 | NA | TRBD2 | TRBV7-9
CASSPPSGRSAGELFF | TGTGCCAGTAGTCCCCCGAGCGGGAGAAGCGCCGGGGAGCTGTTTTTT | TRBJ2-2 | NA | TRBD2 | TRBV19
CASSGGRGGQFF | TGTGCCAGCAGTGGAGGTCGTGGGGGGCAGTTCTTC | TRBJ2-1 | once | NA | TRBV2
CASSSPGTSGRANEQYF | TGTGCCAGCAGCTCCCCCGGGACTAGCGGGAGGGCCAACGAGCAGTACTTC | TRBJ2-7 | NA | TRBD2 | TRBV7-9
CASSAPGQAFNYGYTF | TGTGCCAGCAGTGCCCCGGGACAGGCGTTTAACTATGGCTACACCTTC | TRBJ1-2 | NA | TRBD1 | TRBV28
CASSLYPGRPVGTGELFF | TGTGCCAGCAGTTTATACCCAGGGCGCCCTGTTGGGACCGGGGAGCTGTTTTTT | TRBJ2-2 | NA | NA | TRBV28
CASSDRGRFEAFF | TGTGCCAGCAGTGACAGGGGGCGCTTTGAAGCTTTCTTT | TRBJ1-1 | NA | TRBD1 | TRBV2
CASSQGQGLVRGTDTQYF | TGTGCCAGCAGCCAGGGACAGGGCCTAGTTCGGGGCACAGATACGCAGTATTTT | TRBJ2-3 | NA | TRBD1 | TRBV7-2
CASSFSGSSYNEQFF | TGTGCCAGCAGTTTTAGCGGGAGCTCCTACAATGAGCAGTTCTTC | TRBJ2-1 | once | TRBD2 | TRBV7-3
CASSQDTGGRDGYTF | TGTGCCAGCAGCCAAGATACCGGGGGCAGAGATGGCTACACCTTC | TRBJ1-2 | NA | NA | TRBV4-2
CASSLGTAGTRYTGELFF | TGCGCCAGCAGCTTGGGCACGGCGGGGACTAGATACACCGGGGAGCTGTTTTTT | TRBJ2-2 | NA | TRBD2 | TRBV5-1
CAISESSTNEKLFF | TGTGCCATCAGTGAATCGTCAACTAATGAAAAACTGTTTTTT | TRBJ1-4 | NA | NA | TRBV10-3
CASSPKTPGNTEAFF | TGTGCCAGCAGCCCAAAGACCCCGGGTAACACTGAAGCTTTCTTT | TRBJ1-1 | NA | NA | TRBV7-3
CASSQRWDMNTEAFF | TGTGCCAGCAGCCAAAGGTGGGATATGAACACTGAAGCTTTCTTT | TRBJ1-1 | NA | NA | TRBV11-2
CASSKGRDTQYF | TGTGCCAGCAGCAAGGGGCGAGATACGCAGTATTTT | TRBJ2-3 | NA | NA | TRBV6-1